The present entry profiles one TCR beta chain with its context. TCRdb's table, derived via immunoSEQ multiplex PCR, lists solely in-frame clones and lacks some. The sample yields about 480,000 clones, approximately 87% seen once. Trimming pared 7 bases from V and 1 base from J, leaving 12 bases between. Germline V gene sequence: CDR1 SNHLY, CDR2 FYNNEI. This CDR3 has 14 residues. These data belong to a study of blood T cell repertoires in COVID-19. Clinical histories supplied by participants themselves formed the basis of cohort assignment. Two negative PCRs, clearance, or symptom resolution characterized the recovered Cohort 3 donors.

The receptor comes from a woman aged 40 to 50 who had recovered from COVID-19. V and J are TRBV2 and TRBJ2-3; tentatively, D is TRBD1 (6 bases). The sample was PBMCs or T cells enriched from blood (not recorded which). DNA of the CDR3: TGTGCCAGCAAGCCGGGACACCGCACAGATACGCAGTATTTT. It codes for CASKPGHRTDTQYF.